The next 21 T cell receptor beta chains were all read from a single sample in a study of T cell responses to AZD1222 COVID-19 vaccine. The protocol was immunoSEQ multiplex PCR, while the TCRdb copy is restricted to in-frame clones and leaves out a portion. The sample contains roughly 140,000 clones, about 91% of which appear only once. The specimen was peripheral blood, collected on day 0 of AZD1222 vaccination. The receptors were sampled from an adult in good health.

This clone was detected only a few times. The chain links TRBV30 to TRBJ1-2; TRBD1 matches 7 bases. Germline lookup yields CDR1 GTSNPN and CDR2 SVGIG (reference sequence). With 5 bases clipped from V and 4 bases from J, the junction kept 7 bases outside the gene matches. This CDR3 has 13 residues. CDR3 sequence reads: CAWGRDRPYGYTF. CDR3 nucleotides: TGTGCCTGGGGTCGGGACAGACCCTATGGCTACACCTTC.

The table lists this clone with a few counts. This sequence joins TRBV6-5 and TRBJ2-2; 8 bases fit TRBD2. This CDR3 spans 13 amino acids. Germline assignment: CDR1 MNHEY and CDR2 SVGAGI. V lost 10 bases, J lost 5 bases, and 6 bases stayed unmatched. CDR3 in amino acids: CAINQRETGELFF. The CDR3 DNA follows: TGTGCCATAAACCAGCGGGAGACCGGGGAGCTGTTTTTT.

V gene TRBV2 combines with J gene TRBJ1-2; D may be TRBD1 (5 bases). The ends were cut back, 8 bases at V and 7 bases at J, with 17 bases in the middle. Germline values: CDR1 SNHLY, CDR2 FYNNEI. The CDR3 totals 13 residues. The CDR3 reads CASDPQGEGGYTF. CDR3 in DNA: TGTGCCAGCGACCCTCAGGGAGAGGGTGGCTACACCTTC.

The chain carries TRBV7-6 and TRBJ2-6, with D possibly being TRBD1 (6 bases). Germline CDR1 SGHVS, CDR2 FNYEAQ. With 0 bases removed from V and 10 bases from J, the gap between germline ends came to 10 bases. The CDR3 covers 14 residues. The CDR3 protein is CASSLADRSNVLTF. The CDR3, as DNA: TGTGCCAGCAGCTTAGCGGACAGAAGTAACGTCCTGACTTTC.

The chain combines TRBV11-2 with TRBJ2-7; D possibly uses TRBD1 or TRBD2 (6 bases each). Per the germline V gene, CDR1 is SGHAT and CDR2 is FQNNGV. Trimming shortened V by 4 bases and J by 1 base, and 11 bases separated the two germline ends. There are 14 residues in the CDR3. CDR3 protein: CASSSSGASYEQYF. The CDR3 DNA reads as TGTGCCAGCAGCTCTTCGGGGGCGTCCTACGAGCAGTACTTC.

CDR3 residues: CAIRADGGTLIYEQYF. The CDR3 nucleotides read TGTGCCATCAGAGCTGATGGCGGGACCTTAATTTACGAGCAGTACTTC. The chain combines TRBV10-3 with TRBJ2-7; D perhaps matches TRBD2 (6 bases). Germline V gene sequence: CDR1 ENHRY, CDR2 SYGVKD. The ends were cut back, 6 bases at V and 4 bases at J, with 22 bases in the middle. The CDR3 sequence is 16 residues long.

CDR3 DNA: TGTGCCAGCAGCTTGGAAAGCACTACTAACTATGGCTACACCTTC. It specifies CASSLESTTNYGYTF. The genes are TRBV5-6 and TRBJ1-2; D not resolved. Trimming left V 0 bases short and J 0 bases short, with 9 bases between. Germline V gives CDR1 SGHDT, CDR2 YYEEEE. The CDR3 is 15 residues long.

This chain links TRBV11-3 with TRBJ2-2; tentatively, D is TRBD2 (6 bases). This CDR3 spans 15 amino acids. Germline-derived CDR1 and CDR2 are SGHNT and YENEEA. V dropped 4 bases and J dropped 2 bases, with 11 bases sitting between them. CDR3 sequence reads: CASSSGTRNTGELFF. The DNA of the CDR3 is TGTGCCAGCAGCTCCGGGACTCGTAACACCGGGGAGCTGTTTTTT.

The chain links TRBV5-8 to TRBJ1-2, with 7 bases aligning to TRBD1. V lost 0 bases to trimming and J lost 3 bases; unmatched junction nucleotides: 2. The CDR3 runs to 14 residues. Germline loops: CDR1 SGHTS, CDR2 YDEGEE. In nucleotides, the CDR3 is TGTGCCAGCAGCTTGGGACAGGGATACTATGGCTACACCTTC. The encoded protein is CASSLGQGYYGYTF.

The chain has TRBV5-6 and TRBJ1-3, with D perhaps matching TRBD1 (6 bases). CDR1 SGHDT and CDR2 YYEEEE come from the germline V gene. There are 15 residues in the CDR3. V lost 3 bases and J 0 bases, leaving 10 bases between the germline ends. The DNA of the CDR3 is TGTGCCAGCAGCTCGGGGACAACCTCTGGAAACACCATATATTTT. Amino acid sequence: CASSSGTTSGNTIYF. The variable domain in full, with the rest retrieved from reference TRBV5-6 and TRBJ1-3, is DAGVTQSPTHLIKTRGQQVTLRCSPKSGHDTVSWYQQALGQGPQFIFQYYEEEERQRGNFPDRFSGHQFPNYSSELNVNALLLGDSALYLCASSSGTTSGNTIYFGEGSWLTVV.

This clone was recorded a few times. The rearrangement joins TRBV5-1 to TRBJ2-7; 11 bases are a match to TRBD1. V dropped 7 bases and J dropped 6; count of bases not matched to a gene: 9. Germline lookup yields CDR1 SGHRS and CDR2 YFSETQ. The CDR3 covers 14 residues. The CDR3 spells CASGQGAFEREQYF. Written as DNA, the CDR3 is TGCGCCAGCGGACAGGGGGCCTTTGAGCGCGAGCAGTACTTC.

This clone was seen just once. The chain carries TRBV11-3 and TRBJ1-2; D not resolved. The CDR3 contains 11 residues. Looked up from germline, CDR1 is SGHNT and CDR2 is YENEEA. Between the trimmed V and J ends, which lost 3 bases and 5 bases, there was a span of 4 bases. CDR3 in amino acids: CASSFGYGYTF. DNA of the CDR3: TGTGCCAGCAGCTTCGGGTATGGCTACACCTTC.

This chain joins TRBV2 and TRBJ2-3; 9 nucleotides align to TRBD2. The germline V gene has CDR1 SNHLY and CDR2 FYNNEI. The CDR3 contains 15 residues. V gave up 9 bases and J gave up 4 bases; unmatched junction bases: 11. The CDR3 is CASGKALAGSDTQYF. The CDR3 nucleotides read TGTGCCAGTGGGAAGGCCCTAGCGGGATCAGATACGCAGTATTTT. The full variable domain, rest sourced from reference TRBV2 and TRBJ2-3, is EPEVTQTPSHQVTQMGQEVILRCVPISNHLYFYWYRQILGQKVEFLVSFYNNEISEKSEIFDDQFSVERPDGSNFTLKIRSTKLEDSAMYFCASGKALAGSDTQYFGPGTRLTVL.

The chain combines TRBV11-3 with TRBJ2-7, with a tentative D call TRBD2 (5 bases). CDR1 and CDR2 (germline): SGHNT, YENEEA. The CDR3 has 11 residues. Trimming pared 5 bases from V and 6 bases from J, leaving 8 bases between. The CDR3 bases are TGTGCCAGCAGCCCCGGGATCGAGCAGTACTTC. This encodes CASSPGIEQYF.

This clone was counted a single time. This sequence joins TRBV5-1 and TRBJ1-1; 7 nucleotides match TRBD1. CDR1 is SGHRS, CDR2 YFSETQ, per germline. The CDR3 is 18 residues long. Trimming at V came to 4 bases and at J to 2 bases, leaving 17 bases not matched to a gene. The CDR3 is CASSRKKTGEHLNTEAFF. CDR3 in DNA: TGCGCCAGCAGCAGGAAAAAAACAGGGGAACATCTAAACACTGAAGCTTTCTTT.

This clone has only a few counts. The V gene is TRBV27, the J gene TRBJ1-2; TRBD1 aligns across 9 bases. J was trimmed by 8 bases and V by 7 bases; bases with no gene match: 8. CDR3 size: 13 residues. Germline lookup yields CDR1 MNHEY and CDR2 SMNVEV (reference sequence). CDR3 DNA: TGTGCCAGCACCCCGGACAGGGGCGGCGGCTACACCTTC. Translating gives CASTPDRGGGYTF.

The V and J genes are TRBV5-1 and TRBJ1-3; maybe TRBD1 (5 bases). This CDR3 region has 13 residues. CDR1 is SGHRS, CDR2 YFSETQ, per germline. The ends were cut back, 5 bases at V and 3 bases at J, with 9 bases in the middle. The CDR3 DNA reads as TGCGCCAGCAGTATTAGGGGTGGAAACACCATATATTTT. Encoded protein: CASSIRGGNTIYF.

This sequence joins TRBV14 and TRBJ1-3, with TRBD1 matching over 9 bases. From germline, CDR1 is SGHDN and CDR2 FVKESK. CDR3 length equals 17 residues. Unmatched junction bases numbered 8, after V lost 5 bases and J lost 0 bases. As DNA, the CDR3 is TGTGCCAGCAGCTTTGGGACAGGGCTCTACTCTGGAAACACCATATATTTT. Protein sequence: CASSFGTGLYSGNTIYF.

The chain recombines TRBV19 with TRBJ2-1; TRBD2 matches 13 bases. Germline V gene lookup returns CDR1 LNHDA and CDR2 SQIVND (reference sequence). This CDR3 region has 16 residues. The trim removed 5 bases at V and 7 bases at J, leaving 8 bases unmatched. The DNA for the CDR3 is TGTGCCAGTAGTGGGGGGACTAGCGGGATAGAAAATGAGCAGTTCTTC. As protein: CASSGGTSGIENEQFF.

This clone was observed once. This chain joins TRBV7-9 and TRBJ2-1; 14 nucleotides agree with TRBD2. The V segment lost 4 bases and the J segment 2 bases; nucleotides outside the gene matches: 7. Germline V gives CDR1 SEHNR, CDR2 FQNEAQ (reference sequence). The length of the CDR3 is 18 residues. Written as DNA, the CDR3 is TGTGCCAGCAGCTATTCCGGGACTAGCGGGAGAGCCTACAATGAGCAGTTCTTC. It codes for CASSYSGTSGRAYNEQFF. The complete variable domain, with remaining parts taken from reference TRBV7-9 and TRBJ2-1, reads DTGVSQNPRHKITKRGQNVTFRCDPISEHNRLYWYRQTLGQGPEFLTYFQNEAQLEKSRLLSDRFSAERPKGSFSTLEIQRTEQGDSAMYLCASSYSGTSGRAYNEQFFGPGTRLTVL.

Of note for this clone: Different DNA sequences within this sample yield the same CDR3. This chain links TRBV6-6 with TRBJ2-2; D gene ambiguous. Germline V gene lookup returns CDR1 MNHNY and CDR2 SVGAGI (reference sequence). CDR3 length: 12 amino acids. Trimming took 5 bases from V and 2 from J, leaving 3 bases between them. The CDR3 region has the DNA TGTGCCAGCAGTCATAACACCGGGGAGCTGTTTTTT. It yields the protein CASSHNTGELFF.